This passage covers 20 T cell receptor beta chains from one sample sequenced in a study of OX40 agonist ivuxolimab in advanced cancers. The assay was immunoSEQ multiplex PCR, and TCRdb's table has in-frame clones only and misses some. The sample shows about 99,000 clones, 91% of them seen only once. The material sequenced was CD4+ or CD8+ T cells sorted from blood, taken in a trial of the OX40 agonist ivuxolimab. These receptors came from an adult with an advanced solid tumor such as melanoma, head and neck, liver or kidney cancer.

V usage is TRBV4-3 and J usage is TRBJ1-5; 7 bases map to TRBD1. Germline values: CDR1 LGHNA, CDR2 YSLEER. This CDR3 has 13 residues. The junction had 1 base not matched to a gene; V was cut back by 4 bases and J by 4 bases. DNA of the CDR3: TGCGCCAGCAGCCCGGACAGGAATCAGCCCCAGCATTTT. This codes for CASSPDRNQPQHF.

This clone occurred once. The chain recombines TRBV7-9 with TRBJ2-1; a weak D match, TRBD2 (5 bases). The CDR3 runs 17 residues. The germline V gene encodes CDR1 SEHNR and CDR2 FQNEAQ (reference sequence). Trimming took off 5 bases at V and 1 base at J, with 18 bases between the two ends. The CDR3, as DNA: TGTGCCAGCAGCCTCCGAGGGCCAAGGGCTTCCTACAATGAGCAGTTCTTC. It encodes CASSLRGPRASYNEQFF.

This clone was counted a few times. The rearrangement joins TRBV19 to TRBJ2-7; D is undetermined. CDR3 length: 12 amino acids. V was shortened by 5 bases and J by 0 bases, with 5 bases between the two germline ends. CDR1 is LNHDA and CDR2 is SQIVND in the germline V gene (reference sequence). CDR3 sequence reads: CASSESSYEQYF. The CDR3 DNA is TGTGCCAGTAGTGAATCCTCCTACGAGCAGTACTTC.

This clone was seen a single time. V is TRBV10-2 and J is TRBJ1-2; the D is unclear. V shed 6 bases and J shed 2 bases, with 7 bases lying between them. There are 12 residues in the CDR3. Germline V gives CDR1 WSHSY, CDR2 SAAADI. CDR3 region: CASRAANYGYTF. CDR3 nucleotide sequence: TGCGCCAGCAGGGCCGCAAACTATGGCTACACCTTC.

This rearrangement joins TRBV19 to TRBJ2-7, with 8 bases lining up with TRBD2. V was clipped by 5 bases and J by 1 base; unmatched bases: 4. This CDR3 contains 14 residues. Looked up from germline, CDR1 is LNHDA and CDR2 is SQIVND (reference sequence). The DNA for the CDR3 is TGTGCCAGTAGTCCCCGGGAGGGGTCCTACGAGCAGTACTTC. Residues: CASSPREGSYEQYF.

The chain employs TRBV15 and TRBJ1-2; no firm D call. Germline CDR1 reads LNHNV; CDR2 reads YYDKDF (reference sequence). This CDR3 contains 12 residues. V was trimmed by 4 bases and J by 8 bases, leaving 11 bases between them. In DNA, the CDR3 is TGTGCCACCAGCATGGATTTGGGAGGCTACACCTTC. This gives the protein CATSMDLGGYTF. The whole variable domain, remainder taken from reference TRBV15 and TRBJ1-2, is DAMVIQNPRYQVTQFGKPVTLSCSQTLNHNVMYWYQQKSSQAPKLLFHYYDKDFNNEADTPDNFQSRRPNTSFCFLDIRSPGLGDTAMYLCATSMDLGGYTFGSGTRLTVV.

The chain carries TRBV4-3 and TRBJ2-3; TRBD2 matches at 8 bases. V trimming: 2 bases; J trimming: 0 bases; junction bases outside the gene matches: 4. The germline V gene has CDR1 LGHNA and CDR2 YSLEER. This CDR3 spans 16 amino acids. The CDR3 reads CASSQTGGPSTDTQYF. Here the CDR3 DNA reads TGCGCCAGCAGCCAAACGGGAGGGCCAAGCACAGATACGCAGTATTTT.

The chain joins TRBV10-3 to TRBJ1-1; D is undetermined. This CDR3 contains 15 residues. The germline V gene has CDR1 ENHRY and CDR2 SYGVKD. Between the trimmed V and J ends, which lost 1 base and 1 base, there was a span of 10 bases. CDR3 protein: CAISELPDGNTEAFF. In DNA, the CDR3 is TGTGCCATCAGTGAGTTACCTGACGGGAACACTGAAGCTTTCTTT.

This clone was recorded once. The chain combines TRBV4-2 with TRBJ2-1, with TRBD2 identical over 14 bases. Germline CDR1 reads LGHNA; CDR2 reads YNFKEQ. There are 16 residues in the CDR3. With V trimmed by 2 bases and J by 7 bases, 4 bases remained unmatched. As DNA, the CDR3 is TGTGCCAGCAGCCAACGAGGGACTAGCGGGAGTAATGAGCAGTTCTTC. Translating gives CASSQRGTSGSNEQFF.

The chain has TRBV18 and TRBJ1-2, with a possible D match to TRBD1 (5 bases). The CDR3 loop spans 13 amino acids. CDR1 KGHSH and CDR2 LQKENI come from the germline V gene. The germline V and J ends were trimmed by 3 bases and 2 bases, with 7 bases remaining between them. CDR3 region: CASSPRDNYGYTF. CDR3 DNA: TGTGCCAGCTCACCCAGGGACAACTATGGCTACACCTTC.

This chain connects TRBV10-3 to TRBJ2-1; 14 bases agree with TRBD2. CDR1 is ENHRY, CDR2 SYGVKD, per germline. After removal of 4 bases from V and 7 bases from J, the junction contained 3 bases not matched to a gene. The CDR3 contains 15 residues. The CDR3 loop is CAISARLAGGNEQFF. In DNA, the CDR3 is TGTGCCATCAGTGCCCGACTAGCGGGAGGGAATGAGCAGTTCTTC.

The chain couples TRBV2 to TRBJ2-7; 7 bases fit TRBD1. Germline lookup yields CDR1 SNHLY and CDR2 FYNNEI. The CDR3 length is 13 residues. The V gene end was trimmed by 10 bases and the J gene end by 3 bases; junction bases not matched to a gene: 9. CDR3 protein: CATRRGLYYEQYF. CDR3 bases: TGTGCCACCAGAAGGGGGCTTTACTACGAGCAGTACTTC. Full variable domain (outside the CDR3, taken from reference TRBV2 and TRBJ2-7): EPEVTQTPSHQVTQMGQEVILRCVPISNHLYFYWYRQILGQKVEFLVSFYNNEISEKSEIFDDQFSVERPDGSNFTLKIRSTKLEDSAMYFCATRRGLYYEQYFGPGTRLTVT.

The V and J genes are TRBV19 and TRBJ2-3, with 11 bases matching TRBD1. This CDR3 has 16 residues. CDR1 is LNHDA and CDR2 is SQIVND in the germline V gene (reference sequence). The V and J ends lost 1 base and 5 bases, in that order; junction bases with no gene match: 5. CDR3 bases: TGTGCCAGTAGTATAGCGGACAGGGGGCAGGGAGATACGCAGTATTTT. As protein: CASSIADRGQGDTQYF.

This chain connects TRBV7-2 to TRBJ2-1, with 8 bases matching TRBD2. After removal of 3 bases from V and 0 bases from J, the junction contained 1 base not matched to a gene. The CDR3 is made up of 15 amino acids. The germline V gene has CDR1 SGHTA and CDR2 FQGNSA. CDR3 amino acids: CASSFSGSSYNEQFF. The CDR3, as DNA: TGTGCCAGCAGCTTCAGCGGGAGCTCCTACAATGAGCAGTTCTTC.

This clone was seen just once. J is TRBJ2-7 and V is TRBV5-1; D assignment may be TRBD1 or TRBD2 (5 bases each). Trimming stripped 2 bases from V and 4 bases from J, with 13 bases between. The V gene's germline CDR1 is SGHRS and CDR2 YFSETQ. CDR3 length: 14 residues. The CDR3 DNA reads as TGCGCCAGCAGCTTATCCGGGGACCAATACGAGCAGTACTTC. Its protein is CASSLSGDQYEQYF.

The chain links TRBV28 to TRBJ1-5; TRBD1 aligns across 7 bases. Per the germline V gene, CDR1 is MDHEN and CDR2 is SYDVKM. The CDR3 spans 15 residues. Losses at the gene ends were 5 bases for V and 1 base for J; bases not matched to a gene: 5. The CDR3: CASSKGGPSNQPQHF. The DNA of the CDR3 is TGTGCCAGCAGTAAAGGGGGCCCGAGCAATCAGCCCCAGCATTTT.

The chain uses TRBV6-6 and TRBJ1-3; D gene uncertain. The CDR3 has 13 residues. CDR1 is MNHNY, CDR2 SVGAGI, per germline (reference sequence). V was trimmed by 7 bases and J by 0 bases, leaving 7 bases between them. CDR3 residues: CASNGVSGNTIYF. CDR3 nucleotides: TGTGCCAGCAACGGAGTCTCTGGAAACACCATATATTTT.

V usage is TRBV28 and J usage is TRBJ2-7; D remains ambiguous. Germline V gene lookup returns CDR1 MDHEN and CDR2 SYDVKM. Deletions cut 5 bases from V and 2 bases from J, with 10 bases between. CDR3 length equals 13 residues. The chain's CDR3 is CASSPPPTYEQYF. The CDR3 DNA is TGTGCCAGCAGTCCCCCCCCCACCTACGAGCAGTACTTC.

V is TRBV2 and J is TRBJ2-3; TRBD2 matches at 7 bases. CDR1 SNHLY and CDR2 FYNNEI come from the germline V gene. Trimming cost V 3 bases and J 1 base; bases outside gene matches: 7. The CDR3 is made up of 16 amino acids. For the CDR3, the DNA is TGTGCCAGCAGTGACCCGGGCGGGAGAGGCACAGATACGCAGTATTTT. Encoded protein: CASSDPGGRGTDTQYF.

Concerning this clone: In the same sample, other DNA sequences code for this CDR3. V is TRBV7-9 and J is TRBJ2-1; D is unclear. The length of the CDR3 is 11 residues. The V and J ends lost 1 base and 6 bases respectively, with 1 base between them. Germline V gene sequence: CDR1 SEHNR, CDR2 FQNEAQ (reference sequence). The CDR3 DNA follows: TGTGCCAGCAGCTTAGGCAATGAGCAGTTCTTC. Protein sequence: CASSLGNEQFF.